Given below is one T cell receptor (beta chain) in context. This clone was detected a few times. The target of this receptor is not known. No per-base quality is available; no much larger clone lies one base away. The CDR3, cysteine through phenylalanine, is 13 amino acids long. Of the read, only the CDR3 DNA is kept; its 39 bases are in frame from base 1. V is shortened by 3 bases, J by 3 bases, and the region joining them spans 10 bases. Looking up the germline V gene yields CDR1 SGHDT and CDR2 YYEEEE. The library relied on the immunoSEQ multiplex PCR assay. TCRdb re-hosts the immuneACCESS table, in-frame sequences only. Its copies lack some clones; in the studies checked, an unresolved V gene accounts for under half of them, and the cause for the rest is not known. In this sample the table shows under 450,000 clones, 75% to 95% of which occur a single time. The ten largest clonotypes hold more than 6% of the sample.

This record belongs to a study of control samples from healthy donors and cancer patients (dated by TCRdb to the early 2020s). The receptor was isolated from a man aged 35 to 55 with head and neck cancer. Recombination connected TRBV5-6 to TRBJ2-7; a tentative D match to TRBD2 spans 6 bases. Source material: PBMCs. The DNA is TGTGCCAGCAGCTGGGGAGCGGGCTACGAGCAGTACTTC. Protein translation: CASSWGAGYEQYF.